The clone carrying this T cell receptor (beta chain) was found once. This entry comes from a study of control samples from healthy donors and cancer patients. Trimming at V came to 5 bases and at J to 4 bases, leaving 6 bases not matched to a gene. The CDR3 has 16 residues. Germline CDR1 SGHRS, CDR2 YFSETQ. Assay used: immunoSEQ multiplex PCR; TCRdb lists only in-frame clones, some missing. The table has about 120,000 clones, 70% to 90% seen once. The V and J genes are TRBV5-1 and TRBJ2-3; TRBD2 agrees at 14 bases. What was sequenced was blood. This TCR was recovered from a man aged 45-65 years in good health. The CDR3 DNA sequence: TGCGCCAGCAGTCGGACTAGCGGGGGGCTCGCAGATACGCAGTATTTT. Residues: CASSRTSGGLADTQYF. Supplemented by reference TRBV5-1 and TRBJ2-3, the full variable domain reads KAGVTQTPRYLIKTRGQQVTLSCSPISGHRSVSWYQQTPGQGLQFLFEYFSETQRNKGNFPGRFSGRQFSNSRSEMNVSTLELGDSALYLCASSRTSGGLADTQYFGPGTRLTVL.